This TCR beta chain was captured by sequencing in a study of cytomegalovirus exposure and HLA in healthy donors. 13 Jbeta primers and 60 Vbeta primers were used for the PCR. Sequencing was performed with immunoSEQ multiplex PCR; in TCRdb, only in-frame clones are kept and a portion is missing. The sample includes about 150,000 clones. The sequenced material came from PBMCs. The receptor was isolated from a woman in her 50s in good health and CMV-seronegative.

The CDR3 DNA is TGCGCCAGCAGCCCCGACGGGAGAGAACGAGGGACCCAGTACTTC. This translates into CASSPDGRERGTQYF. The V gene is TRBV5-1, the J gene TRBJ2-5, with D possibly TRBD2 on 6 matching bases. Trimming removed 4 bases at V and 7 bases at J, with 20 bases between. Germline V gene data show CDR1 as SGHRS and CDR2 as YFSETQ. CDR3 length equals 15 residues. Together with reference TRBV5-1 and TRBJ2-5, the CDR3 gives the full variable domain: KAGVTQTPRYLIKTRGQQVTLSCSPISGHRSVSWYQQTPGQGLQFLFEYFSETQRNKGNFPGRFSGRQFSNSRSEMNVSTLELGDSALYLCASSPDGRERGTQYFGPGTRLLVL.